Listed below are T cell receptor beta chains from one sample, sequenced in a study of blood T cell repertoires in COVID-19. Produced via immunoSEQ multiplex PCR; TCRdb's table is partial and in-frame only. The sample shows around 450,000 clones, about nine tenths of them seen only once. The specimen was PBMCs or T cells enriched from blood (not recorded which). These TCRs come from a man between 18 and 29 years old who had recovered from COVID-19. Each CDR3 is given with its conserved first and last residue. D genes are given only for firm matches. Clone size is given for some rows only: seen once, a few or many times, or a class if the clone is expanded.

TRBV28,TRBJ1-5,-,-,TGTGCCAGCAGTTCCCAGGGAAATCAGCCCCAGCATTTT,CASSSQGNQPQHF
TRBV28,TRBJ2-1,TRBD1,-,TGTGCCAGCAGTGGAGCCGGGACAGGGATCAATGAGCAGTTCTTC,CASSGAGTGINEQFF
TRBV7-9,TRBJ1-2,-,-,TGTGCCAGCAGCTCCCTACAGTATGGCTACACCTTC,CASSSLQYGYTF
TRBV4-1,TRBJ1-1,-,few,TGCGCCAGCACCGTCGGCACTGAAGCTTTCTTT,CASTVGTEAFF
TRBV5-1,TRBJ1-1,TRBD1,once,TGCGCCAGCAGCTTACGGCTACAGGGGGCGAACACTGAAGCTTTCTTT,CASSLRLQGANTEAFF
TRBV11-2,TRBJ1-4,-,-,TGTGCCAGCAGCCCAACACAGGGTGGTAATGAAAAACTGTTTTTT,CASSPTQGGNEKLFF
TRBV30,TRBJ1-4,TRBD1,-,TGTGCCTGGAGTCCGGGACAGGGAGGTGAAAAACTGTTTTTT,CAWSPGQGGEKLFF
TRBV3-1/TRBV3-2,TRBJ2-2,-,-,TGTGCCACCCAATGGGCTCCCGGGGGCGGGGAGCTGTTTTTT,CATQWAPGGGELFF
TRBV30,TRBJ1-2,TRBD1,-,TGTGCCTGGGCGGACAGGGGGCGGAACTATGGCTACACCTTC,CAWADRGRNYGYTF
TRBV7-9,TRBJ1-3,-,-,TGTGCCAGCAGGTGGGGCAGGGGAGACTCTGGAAACACCATATATTTT,CASRWGRGDSGNTIYF
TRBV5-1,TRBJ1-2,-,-,TGCGCCAGCAGCTTGGCGGAAGGGGCTGGCTACACCTTC,CASSLAEGAGYTF
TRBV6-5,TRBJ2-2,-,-,TGTGCCAGCAGGATCAGGGTTTTCACCGGGGAGCTGTTTTTT,CASRIRVFTGELFF
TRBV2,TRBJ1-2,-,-,TGTGCCAGCAGTGAAAAGTCCCTGGCTGGCTACACCTTC,CASSEKSLAGYTF
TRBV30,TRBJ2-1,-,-,TGTGCCTGGAGTAGAACCGGTAGCGGATCCTACAATGAGCAGTTCTTC,CAWSRTGSGSYNEQFF
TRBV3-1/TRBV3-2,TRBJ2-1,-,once,TGTGCCAGCAGCCAAGTTAGGACAGCCTACAATGAGCAGTTCTTC,CASSQVRTAYNEQFF
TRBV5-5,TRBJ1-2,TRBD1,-,TGTGCCAGCAGCTGGGGACAGTCTACCTATGGCTACACCTTC,CASSWGQSTYGYTF
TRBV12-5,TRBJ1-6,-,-,TGTGCTAGTGGTTTGGCCGTAAAAAATTCACCCCTCCACTTT,CASGLAVKNSPLHF
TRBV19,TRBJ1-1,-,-,TGTGCCAGTAAAGTAACAGGGAACACTGAAGCTTTCTTT,CASKVTGNTEAFF
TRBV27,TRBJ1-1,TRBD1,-,TGTGCCAGCAGGCTGACCGGGACAGGGTTGAACACTGAAGCTTTCTTT,CASRLTGTGLNTEAFF
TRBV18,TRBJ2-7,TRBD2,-,TGTGCCAGCTCAGTTAGCGGGAGTATCGCCTACGAGCAGTACTTC,CASSVSGSIAYEQYF
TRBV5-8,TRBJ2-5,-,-,TGTGCCAGCAGCTTGGGGGGACTCCTAGAGACCCAGTACTTC,CASSLGGLLETQYF
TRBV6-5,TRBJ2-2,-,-,TGTGCCAGCAGTCCCACGGTAGGAGCCGGGGAGCTGTTTTTT,CASSPTVGAGELFF
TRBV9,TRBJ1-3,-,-,TGTGCCAGCAGCGGCGTCGGGGGAAACACCATATATTTT,CASSGVGGNTIYF
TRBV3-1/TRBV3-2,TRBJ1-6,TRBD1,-,TGTGCCAGCAGCCTACAGGGGGTTAGAAATTCACCCCTCCACTTT,CASSLQGVRNSPLHF
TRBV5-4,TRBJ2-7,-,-,TGTGCCAGCAGCAGCCAAGCGGAAAGCTCCTACGAGCAGTACTTC,CASSSQAESSYEQYF
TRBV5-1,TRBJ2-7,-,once,TGCGCCAGCAGCGAGATGGCCCAGGGCACCTACGAGCAGTACTTC,CASSEMAQGTYEQYF
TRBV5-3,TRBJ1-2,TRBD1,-,TGTGCCAGAAGCCATGGACAGGGGCGTCACTATGGCTACACCTTC,CARSHGQGRHYGYTF
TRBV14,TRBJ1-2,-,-,TGTGCCAGCAGCCGCCAGGGGTTCTATGGCTACACCTTC,CASSRQGFYGYTF
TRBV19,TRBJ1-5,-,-,TGTGCCAGTAGTATGGGCAGGGTGTTCAATCAGCCCCAGCATTTT,CASSMGRVFNQPQHF
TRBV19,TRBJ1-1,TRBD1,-,TGTGCCAGTAGACCGATTGCATCATCGACAGGGCCAAAAGCTTTCTTT,CASRPIASSTGPKAFF
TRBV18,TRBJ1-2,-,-,TGTGCCAGCTCACTGGGCACAGGGTGGTTTGGCTACACCTTC,CASSLGTGWFGYTF
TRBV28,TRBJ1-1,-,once,TGTGCCAGCAGCCCTAGGGGCACTGAAGCTTTCTTT,CASSPRGTEAFF
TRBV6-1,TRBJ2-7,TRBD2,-,TGTGCCAGCAGTGAAGTACCGGGACTAGCGGGGGGCAGAACCTACGAGCAGTACTTC,CASSEVPGLAGGRTYEQYF
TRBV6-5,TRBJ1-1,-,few,TGTGCCAGCAGCCTCGACAGGTATGAAGCTTTCTTT,CASSLDRYEAFF
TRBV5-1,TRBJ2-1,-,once,TGCGCCAGCAGCTCCGACAGCTACTACAATGAGCAGTTCTTC,CASSSDSYYNEQFF
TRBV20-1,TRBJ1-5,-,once,TGCAGTGCTAGTGCCGGGACAAGTAGCAATCAGCCCCAGCATTTT,CSASAGTSSNQPQHF
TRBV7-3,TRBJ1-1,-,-,TGTGCCAGCAGGCCGACGGCAGGCACTGAAGCTTTCTTT,CASRPTAGTEAFF
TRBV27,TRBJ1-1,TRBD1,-,TGTGCCAGCAGACTCAGAGGGGGCCGGACTGAAGCTTTCTTT,CASRLRGGRTEAFF
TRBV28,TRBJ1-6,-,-,TGTGCCAGCAGTTTGGCAGGGTCCCCGATTAATTCACCCCTCCACTTT,CASSLAGSPINSPLHF
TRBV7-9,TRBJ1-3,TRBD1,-,TGTGCCAGCAGTCCTTTAGGGACAGGGATCTCTGGAAACACCATATATTTT,CASSPLGTGISGNTIYF
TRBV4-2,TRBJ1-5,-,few,TGTGCCAGCAGCCAAGATCATAGCACTTCGGGAAGCAATCAGCCCCAGCATTTT,CASSQDHSTSGSNQPQHF
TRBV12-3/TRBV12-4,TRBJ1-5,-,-,TGTGCCAGCAGTTTAGCGGGCCGGCCCCAGCATTTT,CASSLAGRPQHF
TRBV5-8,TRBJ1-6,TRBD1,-,TGTGCCAGCAGCCGAGATTCTACAGGGGGAAATTCACCCCTCCACTTT,CASSRDSTGGNSPLHF
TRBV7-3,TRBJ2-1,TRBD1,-,TGTGCCAGCAGCCCCACCCCAGGGGGCTATGAGCAGTTCTTC,CASSPTPGGYEQFF
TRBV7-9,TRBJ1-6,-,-,TGTGCCAGCAGCTTAGGGGGGGTCGGTAATTCACCCCTCCACTTT,CASSLGGVGNSPLHF
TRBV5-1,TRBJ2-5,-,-,TGCGCCAGCAGCGCCCTAGCGTCAGAAGAGACCCAGTACTTC,CASSALASEETQYF